This TCR beta chain was obtained from a study of human T cells and chemical hapten exposure. Study-level findings and limits: Unchanged with DPC sensitization were TCRs above 1 in 1000 frequency.

Concerning this clonotype: Its antigen is as yet unknown.

This sample's time point: healthy volunteer bleed at 6 weeks. Someone pulled total RNA out of unfractionated whole blood. Per the original methods: Samples contained a median of about 100,000 TCRs, with a range of about 23,224 to 700,000. TCRdb redid the calling of the RACE reads with MiXCR, one entry per CDR3 protein. The V and J calls here are based on TCRdb, not the publication. This sample has fewer than 100,000 distinct CDR3 sequences, with roughly 7.9% found just once. The V end lost 6 bases, the J end lost 9 bases, and 12 bases lay between the germline ends. The CDR3 contains 12 residues. The V and J genes are TRBV12-3 or TRBV12-4 and TRBJ1-3; TRBD1 is a possible D gene (5 bases). The TCR was taken from a female donor in good health. Some clones in this sample may be carry-over from other donors' samples. The sample consisted of whole blood. This CDR3 is CASRNPGGTIYF. The CDR3 DNA follows: TGTGCCAGCAGAAATCCCGGGGGCACCATATATTTT.